Described below is a single TCR beta chain sequence and its context. In germline, CDR1 is SGHNT, CDR2 YYREEE (reference sequence). Trimming cost V 2 bases and J 2 bases; bases outside gene matches: 6. CDR3 length: 15 amino acids. This sample was included in a study of blood T cell repertoires in COVID-19. This table comes from immunoSEQ multiplex PCR, and its TCRdb copy is limited to in-frame clones, with some not included. Among approximately 100,000 clones listed, 85% to 95% were seen once. The sequenced sample was peripheral blood. The J gene is TRBJ2-7, the V gene TRBV5-4, with TRBD1 matching over 8 bases. This TCR came from a man aged 50 to 60 with active COVID-19. The CDR3 nucleotides are TGTGCCAGCAGCTTTCGGCAGGGGGCGACCTACGAGCAGTACTTC. This gives the protein CASSFRQGATYEQYF. The full variable domain, in which reference TRBV5-4 and TRBJ2-7 provide the parts outside the CDR3, is ETGVTQSPTHLIKTRGQQVTLRCSSQSGHNTVSWYQQALGQGPQFIFQYYREEENGRGNFPPRFSGLQFPNYSSELNVNALELDDSALYLCASSFRQGATYEQYFGPGTRLTVT.